The rows below give T cell receptor beta chains drawn from one sample of a study of CXCR3-negative and CXCR3-positive naive CD8 T cells. TCRdb reanalyzed the 5' RACE reads, giving one entry per CDR3 protein sequence and no DNA. The sample is made up of 110,000 or so distinct CDR3 sequences, and the top ten hold approximately 0.4% of it. Input material: naive CXCR3+ CD8+ T cells from blood. Every receptor here comes from a human donor in good health. Some clones in this sample may be carry-over from other donors' samples. CDR3s include the opening cysteine and the closing phenylalanine or tryptophan.

cdr3_aa: CASSPTLDSFYGYTF; cdr3_length: 15; j_call: TRBJ1-2; v_call: TRBV7-9
cdr3_aa: CSASEIGYSNQPQHF; cdr3_length: 15; j_call: TRBJ1-5; v_call: TRBV20-1
cdr3_aa: CASSQEVAGSTDTQYF; cdr3_length: 16; j_call: TRBJ2-3; v_call: TRBV4-3
cdr3_aa: CASSSPLGVPWGTQYF; cdr3_length: 16; j_call: TRBJ2-3; v_call: TRBV28
cdr3_aa: CASSWDRGQDTQYF; cdr3_length: 14; j_call: TRBJ2-3; v_call: TRBV12-3/TRBV12-4
cdr3_aa: CASSPGTGGLVSYEQYF; cdr3_length: 17; j_call: TRBJ2-7; v_call: TRBV7-6
cdr3_aa: CASSLTSGDHEQFF; cdr3_length: 14; j_call: TRBJ2-1; v_call: TRBV7-7
cdr3_aa: CASSPWQGAGSPLHF; cdr3_length: 15; j_call: TRBJ1-6; v_call: TRBV5-5
cdr3_aa: CASSWTSRETQYF; cdr3_length: 13; j_call: TRBJ2-5; v_call: TRBV4-3
cdr3_aa: CASSQVYGNTEAFF; cdr3_length: 14; j_call: TRBJ1-1; v_call: TRBV4-2
cdr3_aa: CASSQEGRPYEQYF; cdr3_length: 14; j_call: TRBJ2-7; v_call: TRBV4-2
cdr3_aa: CSVPASGREAFF; cdr3_length: 12; j_call: TRBJ1-1; v_call: TRBV29-1
cdr3_aa: CSVEDPGGRRGTDTQYF; cdr3_length: 17; j_call: TRBJ2-3; v_call: TRBV29-1
cdr3_aa: CASSFDPYAGAFPDTQYF; cdr3_length: 18; j_call: TRBJ2-3; v_call: TRBV7-8
cdr3_aa: CASSVVANEQFF; cdr3_length: 12; j_call: TRBJ2-1; v_call: TRBV9
cdr3_aa: CASSYPGQGNYEQYF; cdr3_length: 15; j_call: TRBJ2-7; v_call: TRBV28
cdr3_aa: CASSGRTDTQYF; cdr3_length: 12; j_call: TRBJ2-3; v_call: TRBV9
cdr3_aa: CASSQDTGASYNSPLHF; cdr3_length: 17; j_call: TRBJ1-6; v_call: TRBV4-3
cdr3_aa: CASSPTGRQGNEQFF; cdr3_length: 15; j_call: TRBJ2-1; v_call: TRBV12-3/TRBV12-4
cdr3_aa: CATLSPQNKNIQYF; cdr3_length: 14; j_call: TRBJ2-4; v_call: TRBV10-3
cdr3_aa: CSVDWGFTDYGYTF; cdr3_length: 14; j_call: TRBJ1-2; v_call: TRBV29-1
cdr3_aa: CSARAYGGANDEQFF; cdr3_length: 15; j_call: TRBJ2-1; v_call: TRBV20-1
cdr3_aa: CASSMSASSYNEQFF; cdr3_length: 15; j_call: TRBJ2-1; v_call: TRBV19
cdr3_aa: CASSYAQQEKLFF; cdr3_length: 13; j_call: TRBJ1-4; v_call: TRBV7-9
cdr3_aa: CASSPQTTDTQYF; cdr3_length: 13; j_call: TRBJ2-3; v_call: TRBV9
cdr3_aa: CASRQSGGQLHEQYF; cdr3_length: 15; j_call: TRBJ2-7; v_call: TRBV7-2
cdr3_aa: CASNDRDYEQYF; cdr3_length: 12; j_call: TRBJ2-7; v_call: TRBV7-8
cdr3_aa: CASSQGEYGTYEQYF; cdr3_length: 15; j_call: TRBJ2-7; v_call: TRBV14
cdr3_aa: CASSLTTSGNYEQYF; cdr3_length: 15; j_call: TRBJ2-7; v_call: TRBV7-9
cdr3_aa: CASSLEGLINQPQHF; cdr3_length: 15; j_call: TRBJ1-5; v_call: TRBV28
cdr3_aa: CASSERRLVLPDTQYF; cdr3_length: 16; j_call: TRBJ2-3; v_call: TRBV2
cdr3_aa: CASAVGAATNEKLFF; cdr3_length: 15; j_call: TRBJ1-4; v_call: TRBV19
cdr3_aa: CASSAPPEQFLYQETQYF; cdr3_length: 18; j_call: TRBJ2-5; v_call: TRBV7-9
cdr3_aa: CASSLALARQETQYF; cdr3_length: 15; j_call: TRBJ2-5; v_call: TRBV7-2
cdr3_aa: CASSPVGLDEQYF; cdr3_length: 13; j_call: TRBJ2-7; v_call: TRBV28
cdr3_aa: CASSETTGGTDTQYF; cdr3_length: 15; j_call: TRBJ2-3; v_call: TRBV6-1
cdr3_aa: CASSYSIPSGNNEQFF; cdr3_length: 16; j_call: TRBJ2-1; v_call: TRBV6-5
cdr3_aa: CASSETGSGLAGGLKQFF; cdr3_length: 18; j_call: TRBJ2-1; v_call: TRBV28
cdr3_aa: CASARLAGVTGELFF; cdr3_length: 15; j_call: TRBJ2-2; v_call: TRBV6-5
cdr3_aa: CASSYLDRDNSPLHF; cdr3_length: 15; j_call: TRBJ1-6; v_call: TRBV6-6
cdr3_aa: CASSEEIAGVPDTQYF; cdr3_length: 16; j_call: TRBJ2-3; v_call: TRBV10-1
cdr3_aa: CASSLTGASGNTIYF; cdr3_length: 15; j_call: TRBJ1-3; v_call: TRBV12-3/TRBV12-4
cdr3_aa: CASSLGGSGEKLFF; cdr3_length: 14; j_call: TRBJ1-4; v_call: TRBV27
cdr3_aa: CASSQGARETQYF; cdr3_length: 13; j_call: TRBJ2-5; v_call: TRBV12-3/TRBV12-4
cdr3_aa: CSARPAGAEGQFF; cdr3_length: 13; j_call: TRBJ2-1; v_call: TRBV20-1
cdr3_aa: CASSRLIGVSGANVLTF; cdr3_length: 17; j_call: TRBJ2-6; v_call: TRBV28
cdr3_aa: CASSPMEGSYEQYF; cdr3_length: 14; j_call: TRBJ2-7; v_call: TRBV7-6
cdr3_aa: CASSWGLAGPYEQYF; cdr3_length: 15; j_call: TRBJ2-7; v_call: TRBV13
cdr3_aa: CASSQYGTTGTNEQLF; cdr3_length: 16; j_call: TRBJ2-1; v_call: TRBV27
cdr3_aa: CATSRGFGGDNSPLHF; cdr3_length: 16; j_call: TRBJ1-6; v_call: TRBV15
cdr3_aa: CAISEFGDQPQHF; cdr3_length: 13; j_call: TRBJ1-5; v_call: TRBV10-3
cdr3_aa: CASSLGQGWYEQFF; cdr3_length: 14; j_call: TRBJ2-1; v_call: TRBV7-9